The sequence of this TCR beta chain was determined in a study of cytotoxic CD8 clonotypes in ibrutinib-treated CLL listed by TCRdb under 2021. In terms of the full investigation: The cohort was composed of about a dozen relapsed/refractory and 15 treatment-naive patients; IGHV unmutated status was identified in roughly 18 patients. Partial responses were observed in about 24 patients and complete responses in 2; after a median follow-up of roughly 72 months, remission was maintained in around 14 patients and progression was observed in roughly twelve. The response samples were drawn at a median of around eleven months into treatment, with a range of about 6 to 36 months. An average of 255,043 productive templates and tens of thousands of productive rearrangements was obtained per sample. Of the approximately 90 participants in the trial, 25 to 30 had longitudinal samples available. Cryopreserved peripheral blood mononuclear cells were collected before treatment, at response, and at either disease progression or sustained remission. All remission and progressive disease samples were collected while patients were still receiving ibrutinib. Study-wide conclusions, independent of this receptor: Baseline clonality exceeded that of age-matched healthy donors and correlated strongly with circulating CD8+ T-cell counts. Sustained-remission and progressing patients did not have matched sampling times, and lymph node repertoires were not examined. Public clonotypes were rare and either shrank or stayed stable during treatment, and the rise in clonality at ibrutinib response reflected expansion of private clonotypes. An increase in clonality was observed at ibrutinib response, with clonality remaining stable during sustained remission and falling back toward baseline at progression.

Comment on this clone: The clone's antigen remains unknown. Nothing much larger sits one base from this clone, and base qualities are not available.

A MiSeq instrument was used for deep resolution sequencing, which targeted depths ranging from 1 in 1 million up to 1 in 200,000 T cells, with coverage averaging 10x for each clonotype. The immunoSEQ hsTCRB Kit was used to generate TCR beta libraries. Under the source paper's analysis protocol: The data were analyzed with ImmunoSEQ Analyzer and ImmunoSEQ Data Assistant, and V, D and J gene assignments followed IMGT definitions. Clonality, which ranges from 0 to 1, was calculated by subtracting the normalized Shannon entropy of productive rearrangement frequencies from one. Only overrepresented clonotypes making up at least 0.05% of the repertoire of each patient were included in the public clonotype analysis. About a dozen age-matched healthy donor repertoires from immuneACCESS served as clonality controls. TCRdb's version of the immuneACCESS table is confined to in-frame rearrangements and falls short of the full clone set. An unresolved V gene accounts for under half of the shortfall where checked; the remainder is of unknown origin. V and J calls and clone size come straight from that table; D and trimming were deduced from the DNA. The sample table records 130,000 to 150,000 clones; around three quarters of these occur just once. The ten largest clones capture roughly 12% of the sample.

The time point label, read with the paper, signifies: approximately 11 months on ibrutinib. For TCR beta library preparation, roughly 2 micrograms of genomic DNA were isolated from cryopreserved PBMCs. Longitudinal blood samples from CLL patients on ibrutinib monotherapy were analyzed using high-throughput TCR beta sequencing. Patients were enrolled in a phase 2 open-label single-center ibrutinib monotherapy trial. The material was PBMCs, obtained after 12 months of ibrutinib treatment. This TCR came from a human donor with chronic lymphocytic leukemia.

The base sequence is TGCGCCAGCAGCCAAGAAGACATATCGGATGAAAAACTGTTTTTT. Its protein is CASSQEDISDEKLFF. Recombination connected TRBV4-3 to TRBJ1-4, with the identity of the D gene unclear. From the cysteine through the phenylalanine, the CDR3 covers 15 amino acids. Just the 45-base CDR3 DNA is kept, in frame starting at base 1. V is clipped by 0 bases and J by 6 bases, and the sequence between their germline boundaries is 11 bases long. The CDR1 and CDR2 encoded by the germline V gene are LGHNA and YSLEER.